In its sample, the clone carrying this T cell receptor (beta chain) was seen a few times. iRepertoire HTBI primers and Arm-PCR of CDR3 regions built TCR beta libraries. Via MiXCR, TCRdb re-called the multiplex PCR reads, giving one row per CDR3 protein. This sample has some 450,000 distinct CDR3 sequences, with approximately 16% found just once. The sample originates from a study of regulatory T cells in long-lasting Graves disease. This sample's time point: newly diagnosed GD, antithyroid drugs for less than 3 months. There was RNA extracted from PBMCs, and the TCR library was made from it. The germline V and J ends were trimmed by 7 bases and 5 bases, with 14 bases remaining between them. Germline V gene sequence: CDR1 MDHEN, CDR2 SYDVKM. The CDR3 runs to 13 residues. These data were likewise used in another study, on T cells in Graves' hyperthyroidism and ophthalmopathy. That source notes: The hyperthyroidism was newly diagnosed and had lasted under 2 months; the patients were aged 18 to 65.

This sequence was found in a woman in her thirties with Graves disease. J is TRBJ2-5 and V is TRBV28, with D perhaps TRBD1 (7 bases). The sequences come from peripheral blood mononuclear cells (PBMCs), collected at new diagnosis, from a patient treated with antithyroid drugs. This CDR3 is CASTLTGRETQYF. The CDR3 DNA is TGTGCCAGCACCTTGACAGGGAGGGAGACCCAGTACTTC.